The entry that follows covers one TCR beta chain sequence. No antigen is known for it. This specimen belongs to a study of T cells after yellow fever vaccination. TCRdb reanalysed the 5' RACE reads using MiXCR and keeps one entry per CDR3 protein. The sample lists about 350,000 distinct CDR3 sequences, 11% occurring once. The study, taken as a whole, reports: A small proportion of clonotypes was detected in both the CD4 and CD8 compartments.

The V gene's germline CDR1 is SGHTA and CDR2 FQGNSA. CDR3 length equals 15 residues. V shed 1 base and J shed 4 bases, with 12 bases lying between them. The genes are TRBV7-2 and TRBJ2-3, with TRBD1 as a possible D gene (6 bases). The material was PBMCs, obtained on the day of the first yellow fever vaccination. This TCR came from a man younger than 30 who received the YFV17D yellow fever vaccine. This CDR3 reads CASSLEYRVADTQYF. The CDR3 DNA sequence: TGTGCCAGCAGCTTAGAATACAGGGTAGCAGATACGCAGTATTTT.